This T cell receptor (beta chain) was identified in a study of blood T cell repertoires in COVID-19. Study members were between about 18 and 100 years old and lived in 20 to 30 US regions. Participants were placed into cohorts based on the clinical history they reported. The assay was immunoSEQ multiplex PCR, and TCRdb's table has in-frame clones only and misses some. This sample carries under 350,000 clones, about 92% of them seen once, and the ten largest clones take 2% to 3%. V was pared by 2 bases and J by 3 bases, with 8 bases between. The CDR3 loop spans 13 amino acids. The V gene's germline CDR1 is SGHNT and CDR2 YYREEE (reference sequence).

Material: PBMCs or T cells enriched from blood (not recorded which). The clonotype was recovered from a man aged 55 to 70 who had recovered from COVID-19. The chain carries TRBV5-4 and TRBJ1-2, with a tentative D call TRBD1 (5 bases). CDR3 nucleotides: TGTGCCAGCAGCTTTGGGGGGGACTATGGCTACACCTTC. This codes for CASSFGGDYGYTF.